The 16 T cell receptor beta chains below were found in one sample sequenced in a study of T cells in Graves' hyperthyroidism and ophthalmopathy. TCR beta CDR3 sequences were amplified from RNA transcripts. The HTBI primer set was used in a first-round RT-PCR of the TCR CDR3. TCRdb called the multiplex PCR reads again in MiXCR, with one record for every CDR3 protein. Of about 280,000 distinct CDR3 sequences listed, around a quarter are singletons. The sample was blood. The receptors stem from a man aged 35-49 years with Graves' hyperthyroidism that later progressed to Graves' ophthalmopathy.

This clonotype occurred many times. The CDR3 DNA reads as TGCAGTGCGCACCCTGGGGGCAATCAGCCCCAGCATTTT. Its protein is CSAHPGGNQPQHF. The chain joins TRBV20-1 to TRBJ1-5; D call uncertain. This CDR3 has 13 amino acids. Trimming took off 6 bases at V and 2 bases at J, with 11 bases between the two ends. Germline V gene sequence: CDR1 DFQATT, CDR2 SNEGSKA (reference sequence).

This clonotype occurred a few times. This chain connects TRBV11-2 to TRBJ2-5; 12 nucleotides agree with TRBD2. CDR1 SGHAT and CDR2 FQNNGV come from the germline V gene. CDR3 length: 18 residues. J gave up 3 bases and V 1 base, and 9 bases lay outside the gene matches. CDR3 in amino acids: CASSLVGDPSGREETQYF. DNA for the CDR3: TGTGCCAGCAGCTTAGTTGGGGACCCTAGCGGGAGGGAAGAGACCCAGTACTTC.

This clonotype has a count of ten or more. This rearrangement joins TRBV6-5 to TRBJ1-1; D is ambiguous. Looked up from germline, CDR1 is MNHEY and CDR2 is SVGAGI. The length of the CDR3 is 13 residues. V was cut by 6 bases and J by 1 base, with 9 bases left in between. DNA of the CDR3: TGTGCCAGCAGAACTTTTAGGAACACTGAAGCTTTCTTT. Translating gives CASRTFRNTEAFF.

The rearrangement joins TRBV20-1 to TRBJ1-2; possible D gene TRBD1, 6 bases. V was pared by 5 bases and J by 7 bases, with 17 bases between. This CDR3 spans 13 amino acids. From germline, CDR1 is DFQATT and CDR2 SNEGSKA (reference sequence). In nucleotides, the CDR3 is TGCAGTGCTGTTGACAGGTCCACCCGTGGCTACACCTTC. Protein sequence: CSAVDRSTRGYTF.

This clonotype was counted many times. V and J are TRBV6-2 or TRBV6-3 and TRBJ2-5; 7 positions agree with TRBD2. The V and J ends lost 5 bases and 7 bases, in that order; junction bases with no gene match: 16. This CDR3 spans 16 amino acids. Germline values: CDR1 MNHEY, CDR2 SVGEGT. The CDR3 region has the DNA TGTGCCAGCAGTGACCCCCAGGGAGGGTCTCTCGGGACCCAGTACTTC. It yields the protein CASSDPQGGSLGTQYF.

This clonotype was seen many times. The CDR3 reads CASSLTGLDTGELFF. The CDR3 DNA sequence: TGTGCCAGCAGCTTAACGGGATTGGACACCGGGGAGCTGTTTTTT. V is TRBV7-9 and J is TRBJ2-2; TRBD2 is a possible D gene (5 bases). This CDR3 has 15 amino acids. Between the trimmed V and J ends, which lost 2 bases and 3 bases, there was a span of 10 bases. Per germline, CDR1 SEHNR and CDR2 FQNEAQ (reference sequence).

In DNA form, the CDR3 reads TGTGCCAGCAGTACGAACAACAGGGGGCCTCGGGGCTACACCTTC. Protein sequence: CASSTNNRGPRGYTF. The chain joins TRBV6-1 to TRBJ1-2; TRBD1 matches at 9 bases. The CDR3 spans 15 residues. Germline V gene lookup returns CDR1 MNHNS and CDR2 SASEGT. V gave up 5 bases and J gave up 8 bases; unmatched junction bases: 12.

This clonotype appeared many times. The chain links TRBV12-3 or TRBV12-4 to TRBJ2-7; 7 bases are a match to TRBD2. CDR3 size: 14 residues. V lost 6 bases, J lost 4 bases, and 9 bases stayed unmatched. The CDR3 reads CASRSVGEGYEQYF. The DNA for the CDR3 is TGTGCCAGCAGATCCGTCGGGGAGGGTTACGAGCAGTACTTC.

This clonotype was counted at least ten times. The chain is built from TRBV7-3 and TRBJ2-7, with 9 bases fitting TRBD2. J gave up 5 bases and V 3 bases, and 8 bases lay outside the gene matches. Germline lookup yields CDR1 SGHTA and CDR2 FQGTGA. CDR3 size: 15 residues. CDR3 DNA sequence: TGTGCCAGCAGCTTCGATCGGGCTAGCGGGGACGAGCAGTACTTC. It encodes CASSFDRASGDEQYF.

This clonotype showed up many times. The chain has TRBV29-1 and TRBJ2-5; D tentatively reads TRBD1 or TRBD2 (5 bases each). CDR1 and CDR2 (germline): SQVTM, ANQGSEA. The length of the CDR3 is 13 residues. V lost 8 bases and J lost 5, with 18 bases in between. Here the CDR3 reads CSPVLAREETQYF. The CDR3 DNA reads TGCAGCCCCGTACTTGCCAGGGAGGAGACCCAGTACTTC.

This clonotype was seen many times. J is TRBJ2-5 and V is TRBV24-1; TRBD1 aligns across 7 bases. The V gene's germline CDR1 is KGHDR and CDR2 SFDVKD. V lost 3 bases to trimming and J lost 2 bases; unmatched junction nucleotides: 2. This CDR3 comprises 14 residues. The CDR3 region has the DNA TGTGCCACCAGTGATCGGGGACAGCAAGAGACCCAGTACTTC. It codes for CATSDRGQQETQYF.

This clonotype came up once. Written as DNA, the CDR3 is TGCGCCAGCAGCCAAGATATTACCTCCAACACTGAAGCTTTCTTT. This sequence encodes CASSQDITSNTEAFF. V is TRBV4-1 and J is TRBJ1-1; the D is unclear. Per germline, CDR1 MGHRA and CDR2 YSYEKL. The germline V and J ends were trimmed by 0 bases and 2 bases, with 10 bases remaining between them. The CDR3 runs 15 residues.

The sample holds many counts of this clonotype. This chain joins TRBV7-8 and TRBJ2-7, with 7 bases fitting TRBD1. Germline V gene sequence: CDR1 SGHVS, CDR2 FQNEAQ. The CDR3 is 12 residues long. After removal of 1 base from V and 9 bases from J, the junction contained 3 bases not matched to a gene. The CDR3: CASSLGDRRQYF. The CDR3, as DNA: TGTGCCAGCAGCTTAGGGGACAGAAGGCAGTACTTC.

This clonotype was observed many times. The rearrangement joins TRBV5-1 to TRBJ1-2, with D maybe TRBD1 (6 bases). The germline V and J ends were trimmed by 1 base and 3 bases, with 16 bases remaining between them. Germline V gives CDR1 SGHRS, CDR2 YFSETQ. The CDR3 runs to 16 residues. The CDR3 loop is CASSLRPGALDYGYTF. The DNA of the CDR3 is TGCGCCAGCAGCTTGCGTCCGGGGGCTCTTGACTATGGCTACACCTTC.

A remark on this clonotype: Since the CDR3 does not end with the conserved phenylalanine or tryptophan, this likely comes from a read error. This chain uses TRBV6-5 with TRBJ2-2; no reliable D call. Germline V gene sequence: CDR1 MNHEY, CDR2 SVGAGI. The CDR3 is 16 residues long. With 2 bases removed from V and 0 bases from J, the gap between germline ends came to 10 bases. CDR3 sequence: CASSYSRYANTGELFL. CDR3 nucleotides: TGTGCCAGCAGTTACAGTAGATATGCGAACACCGGGGAGCTGTTTCTT.

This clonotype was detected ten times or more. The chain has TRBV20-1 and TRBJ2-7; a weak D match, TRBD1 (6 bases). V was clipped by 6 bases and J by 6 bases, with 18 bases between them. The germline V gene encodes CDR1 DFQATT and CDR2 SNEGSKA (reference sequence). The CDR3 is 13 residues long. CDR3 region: CSATRGTGTEQYF. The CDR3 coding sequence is TGCAGTGCCACCAGGGGAACTGGAACCGAGCAGTACTTC.